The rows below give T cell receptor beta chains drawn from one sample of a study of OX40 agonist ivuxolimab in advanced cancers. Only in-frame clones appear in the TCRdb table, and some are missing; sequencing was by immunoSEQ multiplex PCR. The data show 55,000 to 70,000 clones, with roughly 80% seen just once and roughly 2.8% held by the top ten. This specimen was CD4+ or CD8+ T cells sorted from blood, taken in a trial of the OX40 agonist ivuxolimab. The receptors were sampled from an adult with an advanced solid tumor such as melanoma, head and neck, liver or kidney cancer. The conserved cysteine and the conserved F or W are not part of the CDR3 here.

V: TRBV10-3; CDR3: AIRKIDRNTEAF
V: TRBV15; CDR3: ATSNRRTGRETQY
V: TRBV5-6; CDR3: ASSPRQGSAF
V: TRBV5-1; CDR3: ASSSTSGDTEAF
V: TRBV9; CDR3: ASSVDSGALYTEAF
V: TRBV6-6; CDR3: ASSYSNSLDTQY
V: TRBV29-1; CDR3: SVHSTGAGGYT
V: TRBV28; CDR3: ASTTGSYGYT
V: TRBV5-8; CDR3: ASSLGGRSNQPQH
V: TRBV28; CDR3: ASSLPGAPNTGELF
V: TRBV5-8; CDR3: ASSLKGSGINQQF
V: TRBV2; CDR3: ASSRSPSGANVLT
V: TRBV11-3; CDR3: ASSSRTSGGYEQY
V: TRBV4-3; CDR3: ASSQTGGYTEAF
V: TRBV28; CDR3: ASSPTSRRAYRTDTQY
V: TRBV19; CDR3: ASSNTRVETQY
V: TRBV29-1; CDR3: SVRRGGDYSEQY
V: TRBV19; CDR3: ASSVQPPHSNQPQH
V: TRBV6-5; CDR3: ASRRTGDGAF
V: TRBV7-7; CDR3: ASSWDREETQY
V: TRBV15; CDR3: ATTRGRYPYNEQF
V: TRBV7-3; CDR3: ASSLKGIRRETDTQY
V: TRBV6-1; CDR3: ASRETNRDGYT
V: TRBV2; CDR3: ASTPEAAKNIQY
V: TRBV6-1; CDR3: ASSERRGGYT
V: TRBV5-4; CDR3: ASSLGGKNNEQF
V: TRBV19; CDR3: ASTADRGGYEQY
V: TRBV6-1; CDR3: ASRRQGGNTQY
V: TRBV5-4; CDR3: ASSLDQGRAEAF
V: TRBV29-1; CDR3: SVEDDGFVTDTQY
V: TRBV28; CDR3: ASSFIQETQY
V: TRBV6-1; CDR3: ASSETVTGAYSNQPQH
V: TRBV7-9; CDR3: ASSISGTGALNTEAF
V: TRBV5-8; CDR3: ASSFNFNSPLH
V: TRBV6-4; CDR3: ASSDSKAGGVYTEAF
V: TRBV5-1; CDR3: ASSLQEDTQY
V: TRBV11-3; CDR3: ASRAGGDTQY
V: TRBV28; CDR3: ASRGGQGIPYEQY
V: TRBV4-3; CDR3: ASSLEAGPTDTGELF
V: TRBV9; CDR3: ASSVSGELNTEAF